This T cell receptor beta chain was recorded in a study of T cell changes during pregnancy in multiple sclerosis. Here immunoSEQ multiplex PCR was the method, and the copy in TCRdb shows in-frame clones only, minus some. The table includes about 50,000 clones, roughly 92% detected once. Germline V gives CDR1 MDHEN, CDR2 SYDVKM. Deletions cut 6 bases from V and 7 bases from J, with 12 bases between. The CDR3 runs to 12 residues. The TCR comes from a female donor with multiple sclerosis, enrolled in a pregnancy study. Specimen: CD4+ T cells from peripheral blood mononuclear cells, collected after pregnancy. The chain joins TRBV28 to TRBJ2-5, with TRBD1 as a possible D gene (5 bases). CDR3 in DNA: TGTGCCAGCAGCTTGGGGCCACGGACCCAGTACTTC. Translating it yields CASSLGPRTQYF. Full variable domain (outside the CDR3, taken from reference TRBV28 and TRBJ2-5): DVKVTQSSRYLVKRTGEKVFLECVQDMDHENMFWYRQDPGLGLRLIYFSYDVKMKEKGDIPEGYSVSREKKERFSLILESASTNQTSMYLCASSLGPRTQYFGPGTRLLVL.